The sequence of this T cell receptor beta chain was determined in a study of blood T cell repertoires in COVID-19. Trimming stripped 9 bases from V and 4 bases from J, with 21 bases between. The CDR3 extends over 15 amino acids. CDR1 is LNHDA and CDR2 is SQIVND in the germline V gene (reference sequence). Here immunoSEQ multiplex PCR was the method, and the copy in TCRdb shows in-frame clones only, minus some. The data hold around 340,000 clones, with almost 90% observed a single time. This clone occurred once. This rearrangement joins TRBV19 to TRBJ1-1; D is possibly TRBD1 (6 bases). Sequencing was done on a sample of PBMCs or T cells enriched from blood (not recorded which). The source of this sequence is a woman aged 30 to 39 who had been exposed to COVID-19. The CDR3: CASRLTGQGFTEAFF. The CDR3 nucleotides are TGTGCCAGCCGCTTGACCGGGCAGGGGTTCACTGAAGCTTTCTTT.